In this sample, the clone carrying this T cell receptor beta chain turned up once. V lost 2 bases and J lost 3; bases outside the gene matches: 3. The germline V gene encodes CDR1 SGHRS and CDR2 YFSETQ. The CDR3 is made up of 14 amino acids. The sample belongs to a study of cytomegalovirus exposure and HLA in healthy donors. The PCR contained 60 Vbeta and 13 Jbeta primers. Sequencing was performed with immunoSEQ multiplex PCR; in TCRdb, only in-frame clones are kept and a portion is missing. The sample shows about 200,000 clones, roughly 80% of them seen only once. The sample taken for sequencing was PBMCs. The receptor's source is a woman in her forties in good health and CMV-seronegative. The chain carries TRBV5-1 and TRBJ2-7; 9 positions match TRBD2. CDR3 residues: CASSFASGIYEQYF. The CDR3 coding sequence is TGCGCCAGCAGCTTCGCTAGCGGGATCTACGAGCAGTACTTC.